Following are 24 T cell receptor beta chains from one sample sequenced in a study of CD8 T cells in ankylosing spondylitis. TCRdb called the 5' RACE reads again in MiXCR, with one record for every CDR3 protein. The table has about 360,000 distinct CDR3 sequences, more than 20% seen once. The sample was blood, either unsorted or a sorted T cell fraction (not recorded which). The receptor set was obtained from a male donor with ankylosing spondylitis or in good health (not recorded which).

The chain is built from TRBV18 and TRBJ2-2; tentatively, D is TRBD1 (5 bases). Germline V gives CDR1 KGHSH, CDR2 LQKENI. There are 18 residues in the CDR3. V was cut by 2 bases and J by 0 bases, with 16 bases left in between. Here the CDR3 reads CASSPIGAVTTNTGELFF. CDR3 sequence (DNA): TGTGCCAGCTCACCAATAGGGGCAGTGACGACGAACACCGGGGAGCTGTTTTTT.

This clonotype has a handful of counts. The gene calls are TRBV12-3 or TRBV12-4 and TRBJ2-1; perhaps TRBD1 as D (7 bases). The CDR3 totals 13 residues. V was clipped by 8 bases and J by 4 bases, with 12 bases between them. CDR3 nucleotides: TGTGCCAGCGCAGGGGGGCTATACAATGAGCAGTTCTTC. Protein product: CASAGGLYNEQFF.

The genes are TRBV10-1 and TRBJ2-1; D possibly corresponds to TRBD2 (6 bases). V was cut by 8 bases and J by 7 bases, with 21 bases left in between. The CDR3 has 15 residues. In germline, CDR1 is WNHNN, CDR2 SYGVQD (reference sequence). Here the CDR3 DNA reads TGCGCCAGCCCTCCGGGGGACCGGTCTTGGAATGAGCAGTTCTTC. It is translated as CASPPGDRSWNEQFF.

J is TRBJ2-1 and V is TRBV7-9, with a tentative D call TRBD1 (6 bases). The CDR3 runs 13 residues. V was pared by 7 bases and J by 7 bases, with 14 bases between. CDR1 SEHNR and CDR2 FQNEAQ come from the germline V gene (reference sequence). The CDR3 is CASTDEGGNEQFF. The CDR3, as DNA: TGTGCCAGCACCGACGAAGGGGGAAATGAGCAGTTCTTC.

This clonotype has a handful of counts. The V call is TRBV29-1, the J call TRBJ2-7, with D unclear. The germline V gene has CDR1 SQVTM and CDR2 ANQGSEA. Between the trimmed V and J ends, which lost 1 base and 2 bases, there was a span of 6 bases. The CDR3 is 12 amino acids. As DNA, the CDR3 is TGCAGCGTTGAAGTTGGTGCCTACGAGCAGTACTTC. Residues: CSVEVGAYEQYF.

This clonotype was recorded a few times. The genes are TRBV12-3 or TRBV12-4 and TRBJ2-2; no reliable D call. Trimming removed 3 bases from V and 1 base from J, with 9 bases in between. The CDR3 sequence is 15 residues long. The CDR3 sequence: CASSLVARNTGELFF. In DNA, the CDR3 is TGTGCCAGCAGTTTGGTGGCGCGGAACACCGGGGAGCTGTTTTTT.

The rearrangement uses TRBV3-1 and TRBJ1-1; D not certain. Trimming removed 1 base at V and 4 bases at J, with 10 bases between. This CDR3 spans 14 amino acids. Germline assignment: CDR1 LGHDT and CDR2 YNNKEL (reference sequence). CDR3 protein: CASSQVGQRTEAFF. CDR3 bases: TGTGCCAGCAGCCAAGTAGGGCAGCGCACTGAAGCTTTCTTT. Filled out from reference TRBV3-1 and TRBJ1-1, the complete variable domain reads DTAVSQTPKYLVTQMGNDKSIKCEQNLGHDTMYWYKQDSKKFLKIMFSYNNKELIINETVPNRFSPKSPDKAHLNLHINSLELGDSAVYFCASSQVGQRTEAFFGQGTRLTVV.

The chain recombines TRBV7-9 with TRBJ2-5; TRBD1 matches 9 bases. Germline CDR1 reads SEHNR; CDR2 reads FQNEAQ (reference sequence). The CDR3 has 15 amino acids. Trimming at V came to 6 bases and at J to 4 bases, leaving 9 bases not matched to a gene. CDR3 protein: CASSHIPGQGETQYF. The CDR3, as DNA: TGTGCCAGCAGTCATATACCGGGACAGGGAGAGACCCAGTACTTC.

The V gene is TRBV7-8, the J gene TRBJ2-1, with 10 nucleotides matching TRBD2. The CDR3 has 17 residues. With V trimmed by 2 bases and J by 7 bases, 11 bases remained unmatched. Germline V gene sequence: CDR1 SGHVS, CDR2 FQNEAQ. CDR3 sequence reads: CASSLPSTSGNFNEQFF. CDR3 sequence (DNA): TGTGCCAGCAGCTTACCTTCTACTAGCGGGAATTTTAATGAGCAGTTCTTC.

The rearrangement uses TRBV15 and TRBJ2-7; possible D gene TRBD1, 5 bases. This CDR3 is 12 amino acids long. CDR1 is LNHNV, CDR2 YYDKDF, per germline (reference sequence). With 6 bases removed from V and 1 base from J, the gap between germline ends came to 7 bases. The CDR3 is CATSQGSYEQYF. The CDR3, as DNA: TGTGCCACCAGTCAGGGATCCTACGAGCAGTACTTC.

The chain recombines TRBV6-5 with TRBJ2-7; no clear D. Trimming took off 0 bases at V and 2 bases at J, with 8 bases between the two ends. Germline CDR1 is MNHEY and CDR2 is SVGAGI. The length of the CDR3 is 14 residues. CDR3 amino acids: CASSYSYETYEQYF. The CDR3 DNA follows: TGTGCCAGCAGTTACTCGTACGAAACCTACGAGCAGTACTTC.

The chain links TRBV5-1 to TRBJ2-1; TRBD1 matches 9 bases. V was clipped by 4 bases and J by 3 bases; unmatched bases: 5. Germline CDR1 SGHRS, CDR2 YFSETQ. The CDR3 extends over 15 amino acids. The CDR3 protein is CASSQDRGNYNEQFF. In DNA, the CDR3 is TGCGCCAGCAGCCAAGACAGGGGGAACTACAATGAGCAGTTCTTC.

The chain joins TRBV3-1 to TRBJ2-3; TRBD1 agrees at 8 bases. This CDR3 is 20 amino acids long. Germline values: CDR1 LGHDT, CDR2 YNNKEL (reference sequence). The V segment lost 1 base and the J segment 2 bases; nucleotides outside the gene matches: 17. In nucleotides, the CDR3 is TGTGCCAGCAGCCAAGTTAGCGGTGGACAGGGTTATTATTTCACAGATACGCAGTATTTT. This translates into CASSQVSGGQGYYFTDTQYF.

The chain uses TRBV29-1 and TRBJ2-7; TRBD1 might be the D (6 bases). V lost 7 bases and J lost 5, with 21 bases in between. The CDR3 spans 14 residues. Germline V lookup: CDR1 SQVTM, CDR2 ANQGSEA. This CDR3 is CSAVRGWGHHEQYF. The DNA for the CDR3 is TGCAGCGCCGTGAGGGGGTGGGGACACCACGAGCAGTACTTC.

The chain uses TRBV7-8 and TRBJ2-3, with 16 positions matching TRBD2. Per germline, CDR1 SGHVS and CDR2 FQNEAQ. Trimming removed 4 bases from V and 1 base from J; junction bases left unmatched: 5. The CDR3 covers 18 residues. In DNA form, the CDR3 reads TGTGCCAGCAGCTCGGGACTAGCGGGGGGGCAGGGCACAGATACGCAGTATTTT. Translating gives CASSSGLAGGQGTDTQYF. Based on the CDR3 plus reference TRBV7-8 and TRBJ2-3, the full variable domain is GAGVSQSPRYKVAKRGQDVALRCDPISGHVSLFWYQQALGQGPEFLTYFQNEAQLDKSGLPSDRFFAERPEGSVSTLKIQRTQQEDSAVYLCASSSGLAGGQGTDTQYFGPGTRLTVL.

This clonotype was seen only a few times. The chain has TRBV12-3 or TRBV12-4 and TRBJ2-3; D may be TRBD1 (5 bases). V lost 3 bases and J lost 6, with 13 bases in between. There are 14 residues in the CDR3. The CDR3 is CASSFGRAGDTQYF. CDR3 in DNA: TGTGCCAGCAGTTTTGGCAGGGCAGGCGATACGCAGTATTTT.

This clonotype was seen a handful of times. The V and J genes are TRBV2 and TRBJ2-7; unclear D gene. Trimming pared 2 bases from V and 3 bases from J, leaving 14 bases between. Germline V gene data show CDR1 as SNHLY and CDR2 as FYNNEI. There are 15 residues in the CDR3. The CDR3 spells CASSEWADEYYEQYF. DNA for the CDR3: TGTGCCAGCAGTGAATGGGCAGACGAATACTACGAGCAGTACTTC.

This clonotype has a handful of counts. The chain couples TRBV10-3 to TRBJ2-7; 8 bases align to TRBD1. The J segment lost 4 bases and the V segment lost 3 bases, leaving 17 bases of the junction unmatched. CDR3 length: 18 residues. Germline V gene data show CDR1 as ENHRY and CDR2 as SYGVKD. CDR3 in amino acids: CAISDPQLPDREEYEQYF. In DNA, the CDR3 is TGTGCCATCAGTGACCCCCAGTTACCGGACAGGGAGGAGTACGAGCAGTACTTC.

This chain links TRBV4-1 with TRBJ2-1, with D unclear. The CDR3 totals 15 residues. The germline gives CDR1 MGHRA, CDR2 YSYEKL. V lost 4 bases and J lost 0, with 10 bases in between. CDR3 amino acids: CASSRTYSSYNEQFF. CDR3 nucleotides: TGCGCCAGCAGCCGGACGTACAGCTCCTACAATGAGCAGTTCTTC.

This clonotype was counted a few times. The CDR3, as DNA: TGTGCCAGTAGTATAGGCAGCTACAATGAGCAGTTCTTC. Its protein is CASSIGSYNEQFF. The J gene is TRBJ2-1, the V gene TRBV19; no clear D. CDR3 length equals 13 residues. V lost 1 base, J lost 3 bases, and 4 bases lay in between. Germline loops: CDR1 LNHDA, CDR2 SQIVND (reference sequence).

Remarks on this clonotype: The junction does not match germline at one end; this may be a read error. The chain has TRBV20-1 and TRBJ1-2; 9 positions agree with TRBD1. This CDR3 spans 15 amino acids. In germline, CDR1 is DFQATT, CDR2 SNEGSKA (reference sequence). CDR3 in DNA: TGCAGTGCAAGAGACCCGGGACAGGGTCCCTATGGCTACACCTTC. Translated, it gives CSARDPGQGPYGYTF.

The CDR3 protein is CASQLEYGTGAPDTQYF. The CDR3 DNA is TGTGCCAGTCAGCTTGAGTACGGGACAGGGGCACCAGATACGCAGTATTTT. This chain uses TRBV5-8 with TRBJ2-3; TRBD1 matches 10 bases. V lost 8 bases to trimming and J lost 4 bases; unmatched junction nucleotides: 16. The V gene's germline CDR1 is SGHTS and CDR2 YDEGEE. This CDR3 comprises 17 residues. Based on the CDR3 plus reference TRBV5-8 and TRBJ2-3, the full variable domain is EAGVTQSPTHLIKTRGQQATLRCSPISGHTSVYWYQQALGLGLQFLLWYDEGEERNRGNFPPRFSGRQFPNYSSELNVNALELEDSALYLCASQLEYGTGAPDTQYFGPGTRLTVL.

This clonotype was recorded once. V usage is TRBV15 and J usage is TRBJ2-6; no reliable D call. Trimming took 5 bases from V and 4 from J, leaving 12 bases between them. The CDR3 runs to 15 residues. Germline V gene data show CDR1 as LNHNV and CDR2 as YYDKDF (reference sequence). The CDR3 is CATSYLVGGANVLTF. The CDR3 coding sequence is TGTGCCACCAGCTATCTTGTCGGCGGGGCCAACGTCCTGACTTTC.

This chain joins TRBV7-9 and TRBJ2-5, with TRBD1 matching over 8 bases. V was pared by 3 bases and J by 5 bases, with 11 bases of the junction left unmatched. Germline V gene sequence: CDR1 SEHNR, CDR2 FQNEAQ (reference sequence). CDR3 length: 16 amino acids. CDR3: CASSFPLDRVEETQYF. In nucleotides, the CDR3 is TGTGCCAGCAGCTTCCCTCTGGACAGGGTGGAGGAGACCCAGTACTTC. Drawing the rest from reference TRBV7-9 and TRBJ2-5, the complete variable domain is DTGVSQNPRHKITKRGQNVTFRCDPISEHNRLYWYRQTLGQGPEFLTYFQNEAQLEKSRLLSDRFSAERPKGSFSTLEIQRTEQGDSAMYLCASSFPLDRVEETQYFGPGTRLLVL.